The T cell receptor beta chain described here comes from a study of blood T cell repertoires in COVID-19 (dated by TCRdb to about 2020). Broadly, across the study: Collaborator samples came from the United States, Italy and Spain and covered acute and convalescent phases of COVID-19. The material from the prospective study consisted of cDNA or gDNA derived from T cells, B-cell-depleted T cells, or PBMCs. The dataset comprised deeply sampled blood TCRbeta repertoires from subjects exposed to, actively infected with, or recovered from COVID-19. The repertoires were released in a freely available public database intended as a resource for research on the immune response to SARS-CoV-2. The samples were drawn from the first 160 participants of the ongoing ImmuneRACE study and from 1,254 subjects provided by 6 global collaborators. Nearly every sample came with metadata listing a de-identified subject ID, COVID-19 status, age in years and sex. HLA class I and class II types, where available, came from metadata supplied by the sample provider rather than from assay-based typing.

Remarks on this clone: It lacks a known antigen. No qualities accompany the bases; no much larger clone lies one base away.

Whole blood was collected in K2EDTA tubes by collaborating institutions according to the institutions' own protocols. For TCRbeta analysis, collaborators shipped samples as frozen whole blood, isolated PBMCs, or DNA extracted from either of those sample types. What the work shows at the level of the full study, not this receptor alone: The quantity of clinical and demographic metadata differed by source and by participant and was supplied without curation.

Taken from cysteine to phenylalanine, the CDR3 has 17 residues. Just the 51-base CDR3 DNA is kept, in frame starting at base 1. Germline trimming amounts to 3 bases on V and 5 bases on J, with 12 as the count of junction bases outside the gene matches. Taken from the germline V gene (reference sequence), the CDR1 and CDR2 loops are SGHNT and YYREEE. TCRbeta CDR3 regions were amplified from genomic DNA using the immunoSEQ Assay, a bias-controlled multiplex PCR. As for the authors' bioinformatics: Nucleated cell counts per sample were estimated from amplification of reference gene primers within the assay. Sequence reads were collapsed and filtered to measure the absolute abundance of every unique TCRbeta CDR3 rearrangement. Productive Simpson clonality was computed per sample as the square root of Simpson's diversity index over productive rearrangements. TCRdb took over this immuneACCESS table, retaining in-frame rearrangements with V and J assigned. Such tables are incomplete; in checked studies, under half of the missing clones stem from an unresolved V gene, and the remainder is unexplained. Clone size and V and J calls were adopted from that table, with D and trimming inferred from the DNA. The sample yields 100,000 to 150,000 clones; roughly 83% were counted once. The ten most abundant clones make up roughly 35% of the sample.

The sequence joins TRBV5-4 to TRBJ2-2; 8 middle bases align to TRBD2. The source material was peripheral blood. This TCR was recovered from a man aged 40-49 years with active or convalescent COVID-19. DNA sequence: TGTGCCAGCAGCTCGGGGGGGCGGACTAGGGGAACCGGGGAGCTGTTTTTT. Translated, this is CASSSGGRTRGTGELFF.